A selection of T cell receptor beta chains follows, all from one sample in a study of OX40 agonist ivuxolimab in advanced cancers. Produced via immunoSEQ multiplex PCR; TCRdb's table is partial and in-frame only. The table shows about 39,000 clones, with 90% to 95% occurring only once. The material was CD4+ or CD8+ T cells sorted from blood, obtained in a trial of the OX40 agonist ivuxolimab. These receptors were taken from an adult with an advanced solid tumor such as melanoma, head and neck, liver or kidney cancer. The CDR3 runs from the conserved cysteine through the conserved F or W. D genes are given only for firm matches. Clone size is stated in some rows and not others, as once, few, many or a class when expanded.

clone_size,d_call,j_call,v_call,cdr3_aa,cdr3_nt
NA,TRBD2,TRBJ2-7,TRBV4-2,CASRTPRLATYEQYF,TGTGCCAGCAGAACCCCCCGACTAGCCACCTACGAGCAGTACTTC
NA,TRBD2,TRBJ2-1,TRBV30,CAWRLAGFNEQFF,TGTGCCTGGCGGCTAGCGGGCTTCAATGAGCAGTTCTTC
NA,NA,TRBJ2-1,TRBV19,CASSIGVAISYNEQFF,TGTGCCAGTAGTATCGGAGTAGCTATCTCCTACAATGAGCAGTTCTTC
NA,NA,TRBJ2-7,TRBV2,CASIPSPSSYEQYF,TGTGCCAGCATACCCTCTCCGAGCTCCTACGAGCAGTACTTC
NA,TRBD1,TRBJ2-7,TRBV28,CASRLGGTGGYEQYF,TGTGCCAGCAGGTTGGGGGGGACAGGGGGTTACGAGCAGTACTTC
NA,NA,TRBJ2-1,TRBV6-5,CASSYRLDNEQFF,TGTGCCAGCAGTTATAGGCTCGACAATGAGCAGTTCTTC
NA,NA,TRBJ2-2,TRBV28,CASSRGLTLGAGELFF,TGTGCCAGCAGCCGGGGACTCACTTTAGGGGCCGGGGAGCTGTTTTTT
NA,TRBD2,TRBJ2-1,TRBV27,CASSSLAGSNEQFF,TGTGCCAGCAGTTCTCTAGCGGGAAGCAATGAGCAGTTCTTC
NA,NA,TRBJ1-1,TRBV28,CASSFRGNTEAFF,TGTGCCAGCAGTTTCCGGGGGAACACTGAAGCTTTCTTT
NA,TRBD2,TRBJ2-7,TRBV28,CASSFASGNHEQYF,TGTGCCAGCAGTTTCGCTAGCGGGAACCACGAGCAGTACTTC
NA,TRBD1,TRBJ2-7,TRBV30,CAWSVLGQGDEQYF,TGTGCCTGGAGTGTACTTGGGCAGGGGGACGAGCAGTACTTC
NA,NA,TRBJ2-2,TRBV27,CASSGKPGATGELFF,TGTGCCAGCAGCGGTAAGCCAGGAGCGACCGGGGAGCTGTTTTTT
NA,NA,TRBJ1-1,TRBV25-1,CASSEEGGLSTEAFF,TGTGCCAGCAGTGAAGAGGGGGGGCTAAGTACTGAAGCTTTCTTT
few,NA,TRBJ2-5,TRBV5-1,CASSLGRGGETQYF,TGCGCCAGCAGCTTGGGCAGGGGAGGGGAGACCCAGTACTTC
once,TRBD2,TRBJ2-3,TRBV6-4,CASSEGAGDGSDTQYF,TGTGCCAGCAGTGAAGGAGCGGGAGACGGTTCAGATACGCAGTATTTT
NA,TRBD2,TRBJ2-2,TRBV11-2,CASSPKLAGAGGELFF,TGTGCCAGCAGCCCGAAGCTAGCGGGAGCGGGCGGGGAGCTGTTTTTT
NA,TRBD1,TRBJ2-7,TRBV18,CASSPPGQGLNEQYF,TGTGCCAGCTCACCACCGGGACAGGGGTTAAACGAGCAGTACTTC